A selection of T cell receptor beta chains follows, all from one sample in a study of CD8 T cells in ankylosing spondylitis. MiXCR, run by TCRdb on the 5' RACE reads, gives a single entry per CDR3 protein. The sample yields some 140,000 distinct CDR3 sequences, 7% to 10% seen once. What was sequenced was synovial fluid, either unsorted or a sorted T cell fraction (not recorded which). These receptors originate from a male donor with ankylosing spondylitis. The CDR3 runs from the conserved cysteine through the conserved F or W. A D gene is named only where the DNA matches it firmly. Where a row states a size, it is once, few, many or the class of an expanded clone; other rows omit it.

d_gene,abundance,v_gene,len,j_gene,CDR3aa,CDR3nt
-,few,TRBV7-2,14,TRBJ2-1,CASSRGVSYNEQFF,TGTGCCAGCTCCCGCGGCGTCTCCTACAATGAGCAGTTCTTC
TRBD2,few,TRBV15,14,TRBJ2-3,CATSAGGSTDTQYF,TGTGCCACCAGCGCGGGAGGGAGCACAGATACGCAGTATTTT
-,many,TRBV5-1,14,TRBJ1-1,CASREQGGNTEAFF,TGCGCCAGCAGAGAACAGGGCGGGAACACTGAAGCTTTCTTT
-,few,TRBV29-1,13,TRBJ1-1,CSAHGQMNTEAFF,TGCAGCGCCCATGGACAGATGAACACTGAAGCTTTCTTT
-,-,TRBV29-1,13,TRBJ1-2,CSVVQGGPYGYTF,TGCAGCGTCGTACAGGGTGGGCCCTATGGCTACACCTTC
-,many,TRBV20-1,13,TRBJ1-2,CSASSGDNYGYTF,TGCAGTGCTAGTTCTGGGGATAACTATGGCTACACCTTC
-,few,TRBV6-1,14,TRBJ2-7,CASRKFEQSYEQYF,TGTGCCAGCAGAAAATTTGAACAGAGCTACGAGCAGTACTTC
TRBD1,many,TRBV15,16,TRBJ2-5,CATSRDYGQGRETQYF,TGTGCCACCAGCAGGGACTATGGACAGGGGCGAGAGACCCAGTACTTC
-,many,TRBV20-1,13,TRBJ2-3,CSAADRAADTQYF,TGCAGTGCTGCAGATCGAGCCGCAGATACGCAGTATTTT
-,many,TRBV7-9,13,TRBJ2-1,CASSLVRANEQFF,TGTGCCAGCAGCTTAGTAAGGGCGAATGAGCAGTTCTTC
TRBD2,few,TRBV5-1,15,TRBJ2-1,CASSLVAAGLVEQFF,TGCGCCAGCAGCTTGGTAGCAGCGGGATTGGTTGAGCAGTTCTTC
TRBD1,few,TRBV6-5,12,TRBJ1-1,CASSYSVDRVIF,TGTGCCAGCAGTTACTCGGTGGACAGGGTGATATTT
TRBD1,few,TRBV7-9,14,TRBJ1-2,CASSLTGVVYGYTF,TGTGCCAGCAGCCTTACAGGGGTAGTTTATGGCTACACCTTC
-,many,TRBV18,15,TRBJ2-7,CASSPGLAEIYEQYF,TGTGCCAGCTCACCCGGTTTGGCGGAAATCTACGAGCAGTACTTC
-,-,TRBV5-5,17,TRBJ1-5,CASSRTWTPGGNQPQHF,TGTGCCAGCAGCCGTACTTGGACCCCCGGCGGCAATCAGCCCCAGCATTTT
-,few,TRBV27,13,TRBJ1-6,CASSSIGTSPLHF,TGTGCCAGCAGTTCAATCGGGACATCACCCCTCCACTTT
-,many,TRBV7-2,13,TRBJ2-1,CASSLGGVNEQFF,TGTGCCAGCAGCTTAGGAGGGGTGAATGAGCAGTTCTTC
-,few,TRBV12-3/TRBV12-4,16,TRBJ2-1,CASSHTQRTLANEQFF,TGTGCCAGCAGCCATACGCAGAGGACACTAGCTAATGAGCAGTTCTTC
-,-,TRBV7-9,13,TRBJ1-2,CASSRYLNYGYTF,TGTGCCAGCAGCCGTTACCTCAACTATGGCTACACCTTC
-,-,TRBV18,16,TRBJ1-5,CASSPGPKGSNQPQHF,TGTGCCAGCTCACCCGGGCCCAAGGGTAGCAATCAGCCCCAGCATTTT
TRBD2,many,TRBV6-1,14,TRBJ2-5,CASSVGSGVETQYF,TGTGCCAGCAGTGTGGGTAGCGGGGTCGAGACCCAGTACTTC
-,many,TRBV27,16,TRBJ2-1,CASSSYREGATNEQFF,TGTGCCAGCAGTTCATACAGGGAAGGGGCAACAAATGAGCAGTTCTTC
-,many,TRBV20-1,12,TRBJ2-5,CTQGGGSETQYF,TGCACTCAGGGAGGGGGGAGTGAGACCCAGTACTTC
-,-,TRBV7-2,16,TRBJ2-7,CASSLSSSSQYYEQYF,TGTGCCAGCAGCTTAAGCAGCAGCTCGCAATACTACGAGCAGTACTTC
-,-,TRBV6-5,14,TRBJ1-2,CTSSYSNSGDGYTF,TGTACCAGCAGTTACTCTAACAGTGGGGATGGCTACACCTTC
-,-,TRBV15,16,TRBJ2-6,CATSRDRAGGANVLTF,TGTGCCACCAGCAGAGATCGGGCCGGTGGGGCCAACGTCCTGACTTTC
TRBD1,-,TRBV6-5,14,TRBJ1-1,CASSFYRGGTEAFF,TGTGCCAGCAGTTTCTACAGGGGGGGCACTGAAGCTTTCTTT
-,few,TRBV20-1,12,TRBJ1-2,CSANGGNYGYTF,TGCAGTGCTAATGGGGGCAACTATGGCTACACCTTC
-,-,TRBV3-1,12,TRBJ2-3,CASSEGLVTQYF,TGTGCCAGCAGCGAAGGACTGGTTACGCAGTATTTT
TRBD1,few,TRBV29-1,15,TRBJ1-1,CSVQLTGKRITEAFF,TGCAGCGTTCAGTTGACAGGGAAAAGGATCACTGAAGCTTTCTTT
-,many,TRBV6-5,15,TRBJ2-2,CASSYFPGVSGELFF,TGTGCCAGCAGTTACTTCCCAGGGGTATCGGGGGAGCTGTTTTTT
-,few,TRBV7-2,16,TRBJ2-3,CASSLTSVHGTDTQYF,TGTGCCAGCAGCTTAACAAGCGTCCATGGCACAGATACGCAGTATTTT
-,-,TRBV7-3,15,TRBJ2-1,CASSLGSGEPGEQFF,TGTGCCAGCAGCTTAGGATCGGGGGAGCCCGGTGAGCAGTTCTTC
TRBD1,many,TRBV20-1,14,TRBJ2-7,CSAQRTGGKYEQYF,TGCAGTGCGCAACGGACAGGGGGCAAATACGAGCAGTACTTC
-,many,TRBV10-3,13,TRBJ2-3,CASRDLNTDTQYF,TGTGCCAGCCGGGACTTAAATACAGATACGCAGTATTTT
-,many,TRBV12-3/TRBV12-4,13,TRBJ2-1,CASSSRLVHEQFF,TGTGCCAGCAGTTCCCGACTAGTCCATGAGCAGTTCTTC
TRBD1,many,TRBV20-1,13,TRBJ2-5,CSAEDRFQETQYF,TGCAGTGCGGAGGACAGGTTCCAAGAGACCCAGTACTTC
TRBD2,many,TRBV24-1,17,TRBJ2-1,CATSDFHLAGGENEQFF,TGTGCCACCAGTGATTTTCACCTAGCGGGAGGGGAGAATGAGCAGTTCTTC
TRBD1,few,TRBV28,12,TRBJ1-4,CAGQGGNEKLFF,TGTGCCGGCCAGGGGGGTAATGAAAAACTGTTTTTT
-,many,TRBV6-5,13,TRBJ1-1,CASSFSGSTEAFF,TGTGCCAGCAGTTTTTCAGGATCAACTGAAGCTTTCTTT
-,-,TRBV10-3,14,TRBJ2-7,CAISEGVLPYEQYF,TGTGCCATCAGTGAGGGGGTACTACCCTACGAGCAGTACTTC
-,many,TRBV4-3,15,TRBJ2-1,CASSVWERPNNEQFF,TGCGCCAGCAGCGTGTGGGAGCGACCCAACAATGAGCAGTTCTTC
TRBD1,many,TRBV28,14,TRBJ2-2,CASRSDRVAGELFF,TGTGCCAGCAGGTCGGACAGGGTGGCCGGGGAGCTGTTTTTT
TRBD1,-,TRBV28,16,TRBJ1-2,CASGSGTATSNYGYTF,TGTGCCAGCGGCTCCGGGACAGCGACGTCTAACTATGGCTACACCTTC
TRBD1,few,TRBV18,14,TRBJ1-1,CASSSTGGDDEAFF,TGTGCCAGCTCATCTACAGGGGGGGATGATGAAGCTTTCTTT
-,many,TRBV20-1,12,TRBJ1-6,CSARAPWGSLHF,TGCAGTGCTAGAGCCCCTTGGGGGTCCCTCCACTTT
-,-,TRBV6-1,14,TRBJ2-3,CASSRLVSTDTQYF,TGTGCCAGCAGTCGACTAGTAAGCACAGATACGCAGTATTTT